The 10 T cell receptor beta chains listed next were all sequenced from one sample in a study of blood T cell repertoires in COVID-19. Sequencing was performed with immunoSEQ multiplex PCR; in TCRdb, only in-frame clones are kept and a portion is missing. The sample records a few hundred thousand clones, about 86% being singletons. The sample comprised peripheral blood. All receptors derive from a person aged 65 to 79 with COVID-19, enrolled during active disease.

V usage is TRBV4-3 and J usage is TRBJ1-4; 8 bases fit TRBD1. V trimming: 0 bases; J trimming: 5 bases; junction bases outside the gene matches: 2. Germline values: CDR1 LGHNA, CDR2 YSLEER. This CDR3 spans 15 amino acids. CDR3 in amino acids: CASSQDGQGNEKLFF. CDR3 nucleotide sequence: TGCGCCAGCAGCCAAGACGGACAGGGAAATGAAAAACTGTTTTTT.

The rearrangement uses TRBV7-2 and TRBJ1-5; 9 bases fit TRBD1. J gave up 7 bases and V 5 bases, and 9 bases lay outside the gene matches. CDR3 length: 15 residues. CDR1 and CDR2 (germline): SGHTA, FQGNSA. The CDR3 protein is CASSLITGGRQPQHF. The CDR3 region has the DNA TGTGCCAGCAGCCTCATTACAGGGGGCAGGCAGCCCCAGCATTTT. The whole variable domain, remainder taken from reference TRBV7-2 and TRBJ1-5, is GAGVSQSPSNKVTEKGKDVELRCDPISGHTALYWYRQSLGQGLEFLIYFQGNSAPDKSGLPSDRFSAERTGGSVSTLTIQRTQQEDSAVYLCASSLITGGRQPQHFGDGTRLSIL.

In its sample, this clone was seen a few times. The chain is built from TRBV5-5 and TRBJ2-5, with a tentative D call TRBD1 (5 bases). This CDR3 contains 14 residues. The ends were cut back, 2 bases at V and 1 base at J, with 9 bases in the middle. From germline, CDR1 is SGHKS and CDR2 YYEKEE (reference sequence). The CDR3 is CASSFSRGQETQYF. CDR3 DNA sequence: TGTGCCAGCAGCTTTAGTAGGGGCCAAGAGACCCAGTACTTC.

The chain recombines TRBV2 with TRBJ1-4; 7 nucleotides align to TRBD1. The V and J ends lost 6 bases and 4 bases, in that order; junction bases with no gene match: 2. Germline CDR1 is SNHLY and CDR2 is FYNNEI. CDR3 length equals 13 residues. CDR3: CASSRDSNEKLFF. In DNA form, the CDR3 reads TGTGCCAGCAGCCGGGACAGTAATGAAAAACTGTTTTTT.

The gene calls are TRBV6-1 and TRBJ1-1, with a possible D match to TRBD1 (5 bases). V lost 4 bases to trimming and J lost 1 base, with 19 bases between them. The CDR3 contains 17 residues. The V gene's germline CDR1 is MNHNS and CDR2 SASEGT. The CDR3: CASSGLYGSTGNTEAFF. CDR3 bases: TGTGCCAGCAGTGGCCTCTACGGCTCCACAGGGAACACTGAAGCTTTCTTT.

The chain is built from TRBV7-8 and TRBJ2-5; a weak D match, TRBD2 (5 bases). V shed 8 bases and J shed 5 bases, with 18 bases lying between them. The CDR3 contains 14 residues. Germline V CDR1 and CDR2: SGHVS, FQNEAQ. CDR3 residues: CASCPTSIWETQYF. In nucleotides, the CDR3 is TGTGCCAGCTGCCCTACTAGTATCTGGGAGACCCAGTACTTC.

The sample holds one count of this clone. For the CDR3, the DNA is TGTGCCAGCAGCTTAGATCCAGGGCGGAACGAGCAGTACTTC. Encoded protein: CASSLDPGRNEQYF. J is TRBJ2-7 and V is TRBV7-2; tentatively, D is TRBD1 (5 bases). The V gene lost 1 base and the J gene lost 5 bases, with 12 bases spanning the gap. There are 14 residues in the CDR3. Germline lookup yields CDR1 SGHTA and CDR2 FQGNSA.

This clone was detected a few times. This chain links TRBV7-2 with TRBJ2-3, with TRBD2 identical over 7 bases. Losses at the gene ends were 2 bases for V and 2 bases for J; bases not matched to a gene: 7. The V gene's germline CDR1 is SGHTA and CDR2 FQGNSA. The CDR3 runs 16 residues. In nucleotides, the CDR3 is TGTGCCAGCAGCTTATTGGGGGGGTGGTCCACAGATACGCAGTATTTT. Protein: CASSLLGGWSTDTQYF.

In this sample, this clone turned up many times. The V call is TRBV29-1, the J call TRBJ1-3, with 8 bases that match TRBD1. The CDR3 has 14 amino acids. The J segment lost 6 bases and the V segment lost 6 bases, leaving 10 bases of the junction unmatched. CDR1 and CDR2 (germline): SQVTM, ANQGSEA. CDR3 loop: CSVTDQGAENTIYF. The CDR3, as DNA: TGCAGCGTGACCGACCAGGGGGCTGAAAACACCATATATTTT.

The sample holds one count of this clone. The gene calls are TRBV6-2 or TRBV6-3 and TRBJ2-7, with D tentatively TRBD2 (6 bases). Trimming cost V 6 bases and J 6 bases, with 15 bases left between them. The CDR3 contains 13 residues. Germline V gene lookup returns CDR1 MNHEY and CDR2 SVGEGT. The CDR3 is CASSTALAGEQYF. The CDR3 DNA reads as TGTGCCAGCAGCACCGCACTAGCTGGCGAGCAGTACTTC.